The T cell receptor beta chain under discussion was sequenced for a study of blood T cell repertoires in COVID-19. The protocol was immunoSEQ multiplex PCR, while the TCRdb copy is restricted to in-frame clones and leaves out a portion. The table includes around 140,000 clones, roughly 88% detected once. The length of the CDR3 is 12 residues. Germline V gives CDR1 SQVTM, CDR2 ANQGSEA. V lost 6 bases to trimming and J lost 4 bases, with 12 bases between them. The chain links TRBV29-1 to TRBJ1-1, with D unresolved. The sequenced sample was peripheral blood. The TCR sequence derives from a man in his 70s with acute or convalescent COVID-19. Written as DNA, the CDR3 is TGCAGCGTGATGGCTGCGGGCACTGAAGCTTTCTTT. Amino acid sequence: CSVMAAGTEAFF. Full variable domain (remainder filled in from reference TRBV29-1 and TRBJ1-1): SAVISQKPSRDICQRGTSLTIQCQVDSQVTMMFWYRQQPGQSLTLIATANQGSEATYESGFVIDKFPISRPNLTFSTLTVSNMSPEDSSIYLCSVMAAGTEAFFGQGTRLTVV.